A single sample gave rise to the 14 T cell receptor beta chains below, sequenced in a study of T cells after yellow fever vaccination. TCRdb ran MiXCR on the 5' RACE reads and lists one entry per CDR3 protein. The repertoire consists of more than 350,000 distinct CDR3 sequences, with approximately 10% occurring once and the leading ten covering roughly a sixth. Material: PBMCs, obtained on the day of the first yellow fever vaccination. The origin of the receptors is a man younger than 30 who received the YFV17D yellow fever vaccine.

This chain joins TRBV12-3 or TRBV12-4 and TRBJ2-7; the D call may be TRBD1 or TRBD2 (5 bases each). CDR3 length: 14 amino acids. With 8 bases removed from V and 6 bases from J, the gap between germline ends came to 20 bases. The CDR3 loop is CASSRDHSNGEQYF. In DNA form, the CDR3 reads TGTGCCAGCTCCCGGGACCACTCTAACGGCGAGCAGTACTTC.

This clonotype has only a few counts. The rearrangement joins TRBV6-2 or TRBV6-3 to TRBJ2-4; D gene unclear. CDR3 length: 18 residues. Germline CDR1 and CDR2: MNHEY and SVGEGT. Trimming cost V 2 bases and J 0 bases, with 17 bases left between them. CDR3 protein: CASSYRDPASLAKNIQYF. The CDR3 DNA is TGTGCCAGCAGTTACAGAGATCCAGCCTCCCTAGCCAAAAACATTCAGTACTTC.

This clonotype has only a few counts. The CDR3 coding sequence is TGCGCCAGCAGCTGGGGACTAGCGGGGGGCACTACCTACAATGAGCAGTTCTTC. Its translation is CASSWGLAGGTTYNEQFF. This chain joins TRBV5-1 and TRBJ2-1; 15 bases agree with TRBD2. The CDR3 has 18 amino acids. The V segment lost 3 bases and the J segment 2 bases; nucleotides outside the gene matches: 6. Germline lookup yields CDR1 SGHRS and CDR2 YFSETQ.

The V gene is TRBV12-3 or TRBV12-4, the J gene TRBJ1-5, with D unclear. The CDR3 has 10 amino acids. V lost 9 bases, J lost 11 bases, and 11 bases lay in between. The DNA of the CDR3 is TGTGCCAGACCCCCAGCGGCCCAGCATTTT. Protein sequence: CARPPAAQHF.

This clonotype appeared many times. This chain links TRBV12-3 or TRBV12-4 with TRBJ2-7, with 7 bases fitting TRBD1. V was clipped by 5 bases and J by 4 bases; unmatched bases: 26. The CDR3 spans 20 residues. CDR3 residues: CASSPLRGEGAVLKLYEQYF. The CDR3 DNA reads TGTGCCAGCAGTCCCCTCCGAGGTGAGGGGGCGGTTCTCAAGCTTTACGAGCAGTACTTC.

This clonotype has a handful of counts. The chain couples TRBV4-3 to TRBJ2-3; 10 bases line up with TRBD1. The CDR3 covers 18 residues. V lost 0 bases and J lost 3; bases outside the gene matches: 9. The germline CDR1 and CDR2 sequences are LGHNA and YSLEER. CDR3 in DNA: TGCGCCAGCAGCCAAGATGCTGTAGGGACAGGGGTAACAGATACGCAGTATTTT. Translated, it gives CASSQDAVGTGVTDTQYF.

This sequence joins TRBV6-5 and TRBJ2-2; possibly TRBD2 for D (5 bases). V lost 0 bases and J 6 bases, leaving 8 bases between the germline ends. From germline, CDR1 is MNHEY and CDR2 SVGAGI. The length of the CDR3 is 14 residues. The CDR3 nucleotides read TGTGCCAGCAGTTACTCATGGGGAGCCGGGGAGCTGTTTTTT. Translating gives CASSYSWGAGELFF.

The chain has TRBV7-9 and TRBJ1-6; D is unclear. Germline-derived CDR1 and CDR2 are SEHNR and FQNEAQ (reference sequence). V was shortened by 4 bases and J by 10 bases, with 8 bases between the two germline ends. This CDR3 spans 12 amino acids. The CDR3 sequence: CASSSKNSPLHF. The CDR3 nucleotides read TGTGCCAGCAGCTCGAAGAACTCACCCCTCCACTTT.

The gene calls are TRBV7-3 and TRBJ2-3, with 9 bases fitting TRBD2. With 0 bases clipped from V and 3 bases from J, the junction kept 7 bases outside the gene matches. This CDR3 contains 17 residues. CDR1 SGHTA and CDR2 FQGTGA come from the germline V gene. Written as DNA, the CDR3 is TGTGCCAGCAGCTTAACCCCAGCGGGGGGCGGGACAGATACGCAGTATTTT. Its protein product is CASSLTPAGGGTDTQYF.

The chain combines TRBV4-1 with TRBJ2-3; D ambiguous. The CDR3 consists of 16 residues. From germline, CDR1 is MGHRA and CDR2 YSYEKL. With 0 bases removed from V and 3 bases from J, the gap between germline ends came to 13 bases. The CDR3 nucleotides are TGCGCCAGCAGCCAAGAGGTCCAGGTTCGAACAGATACGCAGTATTTT. Translating gives CASSQEVQVRTDTQYF.

The V call is TRBV28, the J call TRBJ2-7; TRBD2 is a possible D gene (6 bases). Per germline, CDR1 MDHEN and CDR2 SYDVKM. The CDR3 runs 13 residues. V dropped 6 bases and J dropped 7 bases, with 16 bases sitting between them. The CDR3 DNA sequence: TGTGCCAGCAGCTACGGGGGAGTGGGAGAGCAGTACGTC. It translates to CASSYGGVGEQYV.

This clonotype came up a few times. This rearrangement joins TRBV20-1 to TRBJ2-1; 12 bases agree with TRBD2. Germline V gene lookup returns CDR1 DFQATT and CDR2 SNEGSKA (reference sequence). The junction had 9 bases not matched to a gene; V was cut back by 1 base and J by 2 bases. The CDR3 length is 18 residues. CDR3 nucleotides: TGCAGTGCTAGAGGGGCGACTAGCGGGGGTGAACCCTACAATGAGCAGTTCTTC. This codes for CSARGATSGGEPYNEQFF.

The chain employs TRBV25-1 and TRBJ2-2; no clear D gene. This CDR3 has 12 residues. Germline CDR1 and CDR2: MGHDK and SYGVNS. V lost 1 base and J lost 7, with 4 bases in between. The CDR3 DNA reads TGTGCCAGCAGTGAATGGGTCGGGGAGCTGTTTTTT. Its translation: CASSEWVGELFF.

The rearrangement links TRBV4-2 to TRBJ1-2; D remains ambiguous. The CDR3 is 15 residues long. Germline-derived CDR1 and CDR2 are LGHNA and YNFKEQ. Trimming pared 2 bases from V and 1 base from J, leaving 11 bases between. The CDR3 loop is CASSQNPILNYGYTF. The CDR3 DNA reads as TGTGCCAGCAGCCAAAACCCTATTCTTAACTATGGCTACACCTTC.